This section outlines one TCR beta chain sequence together with its context. The antigen it binds to is not known. There are no base qualities to consult, and no much larger clone falls within one base. This entry comes from a study of control samples from healthy donors and cancer patients (dated by TCRdb to the early 2020s). Library method: the immunoSEQ multiplex PCR assay. The table comes from immuneACCESS by way of TCRdb, which keeps in-frame sequences with V and J called. Part of the clones is missing from these tables; in studies checked, under half for an unresolved V gene and the rest for unknown reasons. The table for this sample lists fewer than 200,000 clones; around 90% of them were counted only once. More than 10% of the sample goes to the ten largest clones. The germline V gene encodes CDR1 KGHSH and CDR2 LQKENI. Cut back by 6 bases and 0 bases, the V and J ends lie 14 bases apart. Including the terminal cysteine and phenylalanine, the CDR3 comprises 15 residues. Of all the DNA, just the CDR3 is kept, 45 bases in frame from base 1.

What was sequenced was blood. The clonotype comes from a man aged 25 to 45 in good health. Rearrangement joined TRBV18 to TRBJ1-1, and TRBD1 may be the D gene, going by 5 matching bases. CDR3 region: CASSAGPAVNTEAFF. At the DNA level, the sequence is TGTGCCAGCTCTGCGGGACCGGCCGTGAACACTGAAGCTTTCTTT.